This is a list of T cell receptor beta chains from one sample in a study of neurological immune-mediated disorders. TCRdb fed the 5' RACE reads into MiXCR, producing one record per CDR3 protein. Seen here are more than 75,000 distinct CDR3 sequences, just over 5% observed once, and the top ten hold 2% to 2.5%. The sequencing sample was made of PBMCs. These receptor sequences come from a woman in her twenties or thirties with multiple sclerosis. CDR3s include the opening cysteine and the closing phenylalanine or tryptophan. The order of the fields is clone size, D gene, J gene, V gene, CDR3 DNA, CDR3 protein. D genes are given only for firm matches. Size values are once, few and many counts, or a class for expanded clones, and some rows have none.

>many|NA|TRBJ2-2|TRBV20-1
TGCAGTGCTATTGGGGGGAGAAGTACCGGGGAGCTGTTTTTT
CSAIGGRSTGELFF
>many|NA|TRBJ1-2|TRBV5-1
TGCGCCAGCAGCTTGCGTACAGCTAACTATGGCTACACCTTC
CASSLRTANYGYTF
>few|NA|TRBJ2-7|TRBV28
TGTGCCAGCAGCCAATACTCCTACGAGCAGTACTTC
CASSQYSYEQYF
>many|TRBD1|TRBJ2-2|TRBV12-3/TRBV12-4
TGTGCCAGCAGTCCAGGGGGCTACACCGGGGAGCTGTTTTTT
CASSPGGYTGELFF
>many|NA|TRBJ2-3|TRBV28
TGTGCCAGCAGTTCCTATACCCCGGGGTTAATGGGCACAGATACGCAGTATTTT
CASSSYTPGLMGTDTQYF
>many|NA|TRBJ2-7|TRBV28
TGTGCCAGCAGAAGGGGGGGGCGCGCTGCAGAGCAGTACTTC
CASRRGGRAAEQYF
>many|TRBD1|TRBJ1-2|TRBV20-1
TGCAGTGCTACAAACCCACAGGGGACCATATTC
CSATNPQGTIF
>many|NA|TRBJ2-7|TRBV5-1
TGCGCCAGCAGCCCCCGGACTGGGTACGAGCAGTACTTC
CASSPRTGYEQYF
>many|NA|TRBJ1-5|TRBV10-3
TGTGCCATCAGTAAGGACGGAATCAATCAGCCCCAGCATTTT
CAISKDGINQPQHF
>many|TRBD1|TRBJ2-7|TRBV3-1
TGTGCCAGCAGTCACGGGACAGAATTTTACGAGCAGTACTTC
CASSHGTEFYEQYF
>NA|TRBD1|TRBJ1-1|TRBV12-3/TRBV12-4
TGTGCCAGCAGTTTAGCGCGATTAGACAGGGGGCCTCCGAGGACTGAAGCTTTCTTT
CASSLARLDRGPPRTEAFF
>many|NA|TRBJ2-3|TRBV29-1
TGCAGCGTTGCCTCGAGGGTTGGGACAGATACGCAGTATTTT
CSVASRVGTDTQYF
>many|TRBD1|TRBJ2-1|TRBV4-1
TGCGCCAGCAGCCACCGGGACAGGGGGCGAATCTACAATGAGCAGTTCTTC
CASSHRDRGRIYNEQFF
>many|NA|TRBJ2-2|TRBV5-1
TGCGCCAGCAGCTTGTCAGGGGCCCGCACCGGGGAGCTGTTTTTT
CASSLSGARTGELFF
>many|NA|TRBJ1-2|TRBV7-9
TGTGCCAGCAGCCTCCGACCCGACTATGGCTACACCTTC
CASSLRPDYGYTF
>many|NA|TRBJ2-2|TRBV24-1
TGTGCCACCAGTGAGACGACTTTGGGCGGGGAGCTGTTTTTT
CATSETTLGGELFF
>many|TRBD1|TRBJ1-5|TRBV2
TGTGCCAGCAGTCCTACAGGGGTGAGCAATCAGCCCCAGCATTTT
CASSPTGVSNQPQHF
>many|NA|TRBJ1-5|TRBV24-1
TGTGCCACCAGTGACGGACAGCATCAGCCCCAGCATTTT
CATSDGQHQPQHF
>many|TRBD1|TRBJ1-1|TRBV24-1
TGTGCCACCAGTGATTCAGGGGGCAAAAACACTGAAGCTTTCTTT
CATSDSGGKNTEAFF
>many|NA|TRBJ2-7|TRBV3-1
TGTGCCAGCAGCCAAGATCTCGACTCCGAGCAGTACTTC
CASSQDLDSEQYF
>many|TRBD1|TRBJ1-5|TRBV20-1
TGCAGTGCTACCCTTGACAGGGGAAGTCAGCCCCAGCATTTT
CSATLDRGSQPQHF
>many|NA|TRBJ2-7|TRBV10-3
TGTGCCATCAGTGAGTCGTCTGCGGGGAAAATCTACGAGCAGTACTTC
CAISESSAGKIYEQYF
>many|TRBD2|TRBJ2-2|TRBV28
TGTGCCAGCAGTTTTCAGCGAGCGGGATCGAACACCGGGGAGCTGTTTTTT
CASSFQRAGSNTGELFF
>many|TRBD1|TRBJ1-6|TRBV12-3/TRBV12-4
TGTGCCAGCAGTAAGGGGGCTGGGTCACCCCTCCACTTT
CASSKGAGSPLHF
>many|NA|TRBJ2-5|TRBV7-9
TGTGCCAGCAGCCCGGACCAAGGGTGGGAGACCCAGTACTTC
CASSPDQGWETQYF
>few|TRBD1|TRBJ1-2|TRBV20-1
TGCAGTGCTAGCCGACAGGGGGACTATGGCTACACCTTC
CSASRQGDYGYTF
>medium-sized|NA|TRBJ2-7|TRBV24-1
TGTGCCACCAGTGACTCCAACCCCTACGAGCAGTACTTC
CATSDSNPYEQYF
>many|NA|TRBJ2-1|TRBV18
TGTGCCAGCTCACCCACAGGGTATGAGCAGTTCTTC
CASSPTGYEQFF
>NA|TRBD2|TRBJ2-1|TRBV5-1
TGCGCCAGCAGCACCGACACTAGCGGGGGGGTGTCAAATGAGCAGTTCTTC
CASSTDTSGGVSNEQFF
>many|NA|TRBJ2-1|TRBV5-1
TGCGCCAGCAGCTTGATTCCGGCAGCCGAGGGCAATGAGCAGTTCTTC
CASSLIPAAEGNEQFF
>many|TRBD1|TRBJ2-5|TRBV5-1
TGCGCCAGCGCCCGGACAGGGGACGAGACCCAGTACTTC
CASARTGDETQYF
>NA|TRBD2|TRBJ2-3|TRBV4-1
TGCGCCAGCAGCCTGACTAGCGCCACAGATACGCAGTATTTT
CASSLTSATDTQYF
>many|NA|TRBJ2-5|TRBV7-2
TGTGCCAGCAGCCCGCAAGAGACCCAGTACTTC
CASSPQETQYF
>NA|NA|TRBJ2-3|TRBV11-2
TGTGCCAGCCGCTTAGCAGGACAGTGGACGCAGTATTTT
CASRLAGQWTQYF
>many|NA|TRBJ2-4|TRBV5-5
TGTGCCAGCAGCCACATGGAAAGGATAGCCAAAAACATTCAGTACTTC
CASSHMERIAKNIQYF
>many|NA|TRBJ2-3|TRBV20-1
TGCAGTGCTCCGGGACCCCTAAGGGAATATACGCAGTATTTT
CSAPGPLREYTQYF
>many|NA|TRBJ1-5|TRBV2
TGTGCCAGCAGCCGACAGATTAGCAATCAGCCCCAGCATTTT
CASSRQISNQPQHF
>NA|NA|TRBJ2-2|TRBV5-1
TGCGCCAGCAGCTTGAGTGCCAGCGTAGGGACCGGGGAGCTGTTTTTT
CASSLSASVGTGELFF
>NA|TRBD2|TRBJ2-7|TRBV20-1
TGCAGTGCTAGAGGCCGGCGGGCGGGAGACGAGCAGTACTTC
CSARGRRAGDEQYF
>NA|NA|TRBJ2-3|TRBV4-1
TGCGCCAGCAGCCAATCTCCGGTGGCGGAAGGAACGCAGTATTTT
CASSQSPVAEGTQYF
>few|TRBD2|TRBJ2-1|TRBV5-1
TGCGCCAGCAGCTCGGATTCTGCGGGAGGTCAAACCCATGAGCAGTTCTTC
CASSSDSAGGQTHEQFF
>NA|NA|TRBJ2-2|TRBV20-1
TGCAGTGCCGTATCCGTGGGGAGAGACACCGGGGAGCTGTTTTTT
CSAVSVGRDTGELFF
>many|NA|TRBJ2-1|TRBV7-9
TGTGCCAGCAGCCACCCCGGAAACAATGAGCAGTTCTTC
CASSHPGNNEQFF
>NA|NA|TRBJ2-3|TRBV20-1
TGCAGTGCTAGAGATCAAAACGGGGGTACGCAGTATTTT
CSARDQNGGTQYF
>many|TRBD1|TRBJ2-3|TRBV20-1
TGCAGTGCTAGAAGACAGGGGACCGATACGCAGTATTTT
CSARRQGTDTQYF